This T cell receptor beta chain is drawn from a study of T cell responses to AZD1222 COVID-19 vaccine. Study-wide points: Possibly, clonal diversity was underestimated; donors were largely white British and included more females. Repertoire sampling was restricted to post-peak T cell response timepoints.

Some clones are missing from TCRdb's copy, which holds only in-frame ones; the method was immunoSEQ multiplex PCR. The sample holds some 31,000 clones, over 90% seen once. This clone was seen only once. The antigen remains unidentified. The sample in question was peripheral blood, obtained on day 0 of AZD1222 vaccination. The receptor comes from an adult in good health.

The CDR3 sequence: CASSFGGFCPGFSRSYTF. CDR3 DNA sequence: TGTGCCAGCAGCTTTGGGGGGTTCTGTCCCGGATTTTCTCGGAGCTACACCTTC. The J gene is TRBJ1-2, the V gene TRBV12-1. TRBV12-1 is listed as a pseudogene. The CDR3 length is 18 residues.